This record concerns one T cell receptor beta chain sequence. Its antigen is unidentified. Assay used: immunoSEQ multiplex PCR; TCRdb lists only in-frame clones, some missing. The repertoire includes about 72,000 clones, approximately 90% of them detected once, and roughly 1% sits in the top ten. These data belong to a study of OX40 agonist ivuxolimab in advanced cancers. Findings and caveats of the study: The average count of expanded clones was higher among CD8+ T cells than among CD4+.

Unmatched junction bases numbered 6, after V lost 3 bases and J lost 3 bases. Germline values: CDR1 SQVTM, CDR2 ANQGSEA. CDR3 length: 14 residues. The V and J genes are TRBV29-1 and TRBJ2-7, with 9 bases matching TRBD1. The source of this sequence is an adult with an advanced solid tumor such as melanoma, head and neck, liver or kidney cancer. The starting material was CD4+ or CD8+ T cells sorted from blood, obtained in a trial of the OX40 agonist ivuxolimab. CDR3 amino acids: CSVETDRGFYEQYF. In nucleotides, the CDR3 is TGCAGCGTTGAGACGGACAGGGGTTTCTACGAGCAGTACTTC.